Presented here are 16 T cell receptor beta chains from one specimen sequenced in a study of T cells in Graves' hyperthyroidism and ophthalmopathy. RNA transcripts gave rise to amplified TCR beta CDR3 regions. The primer set for the first-round RT-PCR of the TCR CDR3 was HTBI. In TCRdb, the multiplex PCR reads were re-called with MiXCR into one record per CDR3 protein. The table shows 300,000 to 450,000 distinct CDR3 sequences, with around 15% occurring only once. The material sequenced was blood. The receptors originated from a woman in her twenties or thirties with Graves' ophthalmopathy.

This clonotype occurred a few times. This chain joins TRBV12-3 or TRBV12-4 and TRBJ2-1, with 10 bases aligning to TRBD1. The junction had 9 bases not matched to a gene; V was cut back by 7 bases and J by 6 bases. The CDR3 spans 15 residues. CDR3 DNA: TGTGCCAGCACCTTCGGGACAGGGGTGAGCAATGAGCAGTTCTTC. Residues: CASTFGTGVSNEQFF.

The CDR3 coding sequence is TGCGAGACTAGCGGGGGCACAGATACGCAGTATTTT. It codes for CETSGGTDTQYF. The rearrangement links TRBV20-1 to TRBJ2-3; 11 nucleotides align to TRBD2. CDR1 and CDR2 (germline): DFQATT, SNEGSKA (reference sequence). This CDR3 contains 12 residues.

The sample holds many counts of this clonotype. The chain recombines TRBV2 with TRBJ2-3, with unresolved D. Germline V gene data show CDR1 as SNHLY and CDR2 as FYNNEI. This CDR3 is 14 amino acids long. V lost 4 bases to trimming and J lost 1 base, with 9 bases between them. The CDR3 nucleotides are TGTGCCAGCAGTGCGTGGGGTCGCACAGATACGCAGTATTTT. Protein sequence: CASSAWGRTDTQYF. The full variable domain, completed using reference TRBV2 and TRBJ2-3, is EPEVTQTPSHQVTQMGQEVILRCVPISNHLYFYWYRQILGQKVEFLVSFYNNEISEKSEIFDDQFSVERPDGSNFTLKIRSTKLEDSAMYFCASSAWGRTDTQYFGPGTRLTVL.

The chain links TRBV18 to TRBJ1-1, with D possibly TRBD1 on 6 matching bases. The germline V gene encodes CDR1 KGHSH and CDR2 LQKENI. This CDR3 comprises 13 residues. V was pared by 2 bases and J by 8 bases, with 12 bases between. CDR3 loop: CASSPVGGVEAFF. The CDR3 DNA reads TGTGCCAGCTCACCAGTTGGGGGCGTGGAAGCTTTCTTT.

This clonotype has more than one count but fewer than ten. This rearrangement joins TRBV10-3 to TRBJ2-1, with 11 bases fitting TRBD2. The V and J ends lost 3 bases and 5 bases, in that order; junction bases with no gene match: 6. The CDR3 sequence is 16 residues long. Germline V gene sequence: CDR1 ENHRY, CDR2 SYGVKD. CDR3 DNA: TGTGCCATCAGTGACCCTGCGACTAGCGGGAACAATGAGCAGTTCTTC. It encodes CAISDPATSGNNEQFF.

The V and J genes are TRBV7-2 and TRBJ1-5, with D hard to call. This CDR3 has 15 residues. The V end was cut by 3 bases, the J end by 0 bases, with 9 bases between. Germline V gene sequence: CDR1 SGHTA, CDR2 FQGNSA. The CDR3: CASSFFGHSNQPQHF. CDR3 coding DNA: TGTGCCAGCAGCTTTTTTGGGCATAGCAATCAGCCCCAGCATTTT.

This clonotype appeared many times. This chain joins TRBV28 and TRBJ1-4; 7 bases match TRBD1. The CDR3 has 16 residues. Germline CDR1 and CDR2: MDHEN and SYDVKM. The J segment lost 7 bases and the V segment lost 8 bases, leaving 16 bases of the junction unmatched. CDR3 loop: CASLGFKRGRGEKLFF. The CDR3 nucleotides read TGTGCCAGCTTAGGGTTCAAAAGGGGGCGCGGTGAAAAACTGTTTTTT. Looking up the rest from reference TRBV28 and TRBJ1-4 gives the full variable domain: DVKVTQSSRYLVKRTGEKVFLECVQDMDHENMFWYRQDPGLGLRLIYFSYDVKMKEKGDIPEGYSVSREKKERFSLILESASTNQTSMYLCASLGFKRGRGEKLFFGSGTQLSVL.

This chain joins TRBV6-2 or TRBV6-3 and TRBJ1-2, with 7 nucleotides matching TRBD1. CDR3 size: 13 residues. V shed 4 bases, J shed 4 bases, and the junction held 3 bases outside the gene matches. Germline V gene lookup returns CDR1 MNHEY and CDR2 SVGEGT. Here the CDR3 DNA reads TGTGCCAGCAGTTCAAGGGGGCTCTATGGCTACACCTTC. Residues: CASSSRGLYGYTF.

The V and J genes are TRBV29-1 and TRBJ2-5; TRBD1 might be the D (6 bases). Germline V gene sequence: CDR1 SQVTM, CDR2 ANQGSEA. V was clipped by 6 bases and J by 5 bases, with 16 bases between them. CDR3 size: 13 residues. The CDR3, as DNA: TGCAGCGTCCGAAATGGGGGCAGGGAGACCCAGTACTTC. Its translation is CSVRNGGRETQYF.

This clonotype was recorded at least ten times. The rearrangement joins TRBV27 to TRBJ2-3; perhaps TRBD2 as D (6 bases). This CDR3 spans 14 amino acids. The germline gives CDR1 MNHEY, CDR2 SMNVEV (reference sequence). V was clipped by 5 bases and J by 2 bases, with 11 bases between them. CDR3 sequence (DNA): TGTGCCAGCAGTGACGCGGGATACACAGATACGCAGTATTTT. It yields the protein CASSDAGYTDTQYF.

CDR3 in amino acids: CASSPGSDPTYEQYF. CDR3 bases: TGTGCCAGCTCACCAGGCTCCGACCCAACCTACGAGCAGTACTTC. This chain connects TRBV18 to TRBJ2-7, with unresolved D. This CDR3 region has 15 residues. Germline CDR1 KGHSH, CDR2 LQKENI. Trimming cost V 2 bases and J 2 bases, with 13 bases left between them.

V gene TRBV24-1 combines with J gene TRBJ2-3, with D possibly being TRBD1 or TRBD2 (5 bases each). Trimming removed 9 bases at V and 6 bases at J, with 15 bases between. The CDR3 is 13 amino acids. Germline CDR1 and CDR2: KGHDR and SFDVKD. CDR3 sequence (DNA): TGTGCCACCGGAGGCCAGGGCGGCGATACGCAGTATTTT. This codes for CATGGQGGDTQYF.

This clonotype was seen many times. This chain links TRBV9 with TRBJ2-1, with D tentatively TRBD2 (11 bases). This CDR3 comprises 21 residues. Trimming removed 4 bases from V and 5 bases from J, with 34 bases in between. Germline V gene sequence: CDR1 SGDLS, CDR2 YYNGEE. The CDR3 sequence is CASSKRGGQGTTSGGDNEQFF. In nucleotides, the CDR3 is TGTGCCAGCAGCAAAAGGGGGGGACAGGGGACAACTAGCGGGGGTGACAATGAGCAGTTCTTC. The full variable domain, completed using reference TRBV9 and TRBJ2-1, is DSGVTQTPKHLITATGQRVTLRCSPRSGDLSVYWYQQSLDQGLQFLIQYYNGEERAKGNILERFSAQQFPDLHSELNLSSLELGDSALYFCASSKRGGQGTTSGGDNEQFFGPGTRLTVL.

This chain joins TRBV19 and TRBJ1-6, with 7 bases lining up with TRBD1. The CDR3 is 14 residues long. Germline V CDR1 and CDR2: LNHDA, SQIVND (reference sequence). The V segment lost 8 bases and the J segment 18 bases; nucleotides outside the gene matches: 19. For the CDR3, the DNA is TGTGCCAGTCAGGGGGACAGCCGTACCCACCCTGCCCACTTT. This gives the protein CASQGDSRTHPAHF.

This clonotype was recorded many times. The gene calls are TRBV24-1 and TRBJ1-5; D not certain. Between the trimmed V and J ends, which lost 7 bases and 1 base, there was a span of 13 bases. Germline CDR1 KGHDR, CDR2 SFDVKD. This CDR3 contains 15 residues. The CDR3 nucleotides read TGTGCCACCAGCCCCGCATCGGGAAGCAATCAGCCCCAGCATTTT. Protein: CATSPASGSNQPQHF.

This clonotype was observed many times. The rearrangement uses TRBV4-2 and TRBJ2-5, with a tentative D call TRBD1 (5 bases). CDR1 is LGHNA and CDR2 is YNFKEQ in the germline V gene. The CDR3 is made up of 14 amino acids. V was cut by 2 bases and J by 0 bases, with 7 bases left in between. The CDR3 protein is CASSQSDNQETQYF. CDR3 coding DNA: TGTGCCAGCAGCCAATCGGACAACCAAGAGACCCAGTACTTC.